This paragraph covers one TCR beta chain sequence. The sample has other DNA sequences that encode this CDR3 too. This sample is part of a study of shared clonotypes between healthy human individuals. V lost 1 base, J lost 4 bases, and 7 bases lay in between. Germline assignment: CDR1 MGHRA and CDR2 YSYEKL. This CDR3 has 13 amino acids. Cells designated naive CD8 were CD45RO-negative and were positively selected for CCR7, with terminally differentiated effector memory CD45RA+ cells excluded. Donors included only healthy HIV-negative adults lacking recent acute infections or vaccinations. Here immunoSEQ multiplex PCR was the method, and the copy in TCRdb shows in-frame clones only, minus some. The repertoire has more than 2 million clones, about 94% of them found once; the top ten carry more than 1.5%.

The chain employs TRBV4-1 and TRBJ1-1; D is uncertain. This TCR was recovered from a man between 18 and 29 years old in good health. Some clones in this sample may be carry-over from other donors' samples. Sequences were obtained from naive CD8+ T cells from PBMCs. For the CDR3, the DNA is TGCGCCAGCAGCCAAGGCAGTGGCACTGAAGCTTTCTTT. It encodes CASSQGSGTEAFF.